The 32 T cell receptor beta chains presented below share a single source sample, sequenced in a study of blood T cell repertoires in COVID-19. Only in-frame clones appear in the TCRdb table, and some are missing; sequencing was by immunoSEQ multiplex PCR. The table has over 200,000 clones, 85% seen once. The material sequenced was PBMCs or T cells enriched from blood (not recorded which). The receptors originated from a man aged 35 to 55 who had recovered from COVID-19.

In its sample, this clone was seen once. The gene calls are TRBV2 and TRBJ1-1, with D perhaps matching TRBD1 (5 bases). Germline loops: CDR1 SNHLY, CDR2 FYNNEI. V was clipped by 1 base and J by 1 base, with 7 bases between them. The CDR3 spans 14 residues. The CDR3 DNA reads TGTGCCAGCAGTGAAGGGGGCGGGAACACTGAAGCTTTCTTT. Translating it yields CASSEGGGNTEAFF.

As DNA, the CDR3 is TGTGCCACCAGTGATACAGCACGTATCACAGATACGCAGTATTTT. This gives the protein CATSDTARITDTQYF. V and J are TRBV24-1 and TRBJ2-3; D is undetermined. V was clipped by 3 bases and J by 2 bases, with 11 bases between them. This CDR3 has 15 amino acids. Germline CDR1 reads KGHDR; CDR2 reads SFDVKD.

V is TRBV11-2 and J is TRBJ2-3; tentative D call: TRBD1 (5 bases). The CDR3 length is 15 residues. Trimming pared 0 bases from V and 4 bases from J, leaving 11 bases between. Per germline, CDR1 SGHAT and CDR2 FQNNGV. CDR3 residues: CASSLEARAADTQYF. As DNA, the CDR3 is TGTGCCAGCAGCTTAGAGGCCAGGGCGGCAGATACGCAGTATTTT.

The chain recombines TRBV15 with TRBJ2-5; maybe TRBD1 (6 bases). This CDR3 region has 15 residues. V was cut by 2 bases and J by 5 bases, with 15 bases left in between. Germline values: CDR1 LNHNV, CDR2 YYDKDF (reference sequence). CDR3 protein: CATSRTTGSGETQYF. DNA of the CDR3: TGTGCCACCAGCAGAACAACAGGGTCGGGGGAGACCCAGTACTTC.

This chain links TRBV4-3 with TRBJ2-5; 10 nucleotides match TRBD2. With 8 bases clipped from V and 5 bases from J, the junction kept 14 bases outside the gene matches. Germline assignment: CDR1 LGHNA and CDR2 YSLEER. CDR3 length: 16 amino acids. CDR3 sequence: CASGGEAGGSSETQYF. CDR3 coding DNA: TGCGCCAGCGGGGGGGAAGCGGGAGGGAGTTCGGAGACCCAGTACTTC.

The chain employs TRBV25-1 and TRBJ2-2; TRBD1 might be the D (5 bases). V lost 2 bases and J lost 2, with 9 bases in between. The CDR3 consists of 15 residues. Germline loops: CDR1 MGHDK, CDR2 SYGVNS. The CDR3 DNA reads TGTGCCAGCAGTGAAAGGGGCCCCAACACCGGGGAGCTGTTTTTT. It codes for CASSERGPNTGELFF.

The chain has TRBV4-1 and TRBJ1-1, with D perhaps matching TRBD1 (5 bases). From germline, CDR1 is MGHRA and CDR2 YSYEKL. V was clipped by 0 bases and J by 0 bases, with 23 bases between them. The CDR3 sequence is 20 residues long. CDR3 sequence (DNA): TGCGCCAGCAGCCAAGATAGGTTAGGCGGGGCGTGGGATTTGAACACTGAAGCTTTCTTT. Translated: CASSQDRLGGAWDLNTEAFF.

V and J are TRBV2 and TRBJ2-3, with 9 bases aligning to TRBD2. This CDR3 region has 15 residues. With 6 bases clipped from V and 5 bases from J, the junction kept 9 bases outside the gene matches. CDR1 and CDR2 (germline): SNHLY, FYNNEI. The CDR3 sequence is CASRAGTSSGDTQYF. The CDR3 DNA reads as TGTGCCAGCAGAGCCGGGACTAGCTCTGGAGATACGCAGTATTTT.

This clone was counted once. The chain carries TRBV7-9 and TRBJ2-7; 10 bases agree with TRBD1. Germline values: CDR1 SEHNR, CDR2 FQNEAQ (reference sequence). CDR3 length: 14 residues. Unmatched junction bases numbered 5, after V lost 5 bases and J lost 4 bases. The chain's CDR3 is CASSPGQGGYEQYF. Written as DNA, the CDR3 is TGTGCCAGCAGCCCAGGACAGGGGGGGTACGAGCAGTACTTC.

This chain joins TRBV6-5 and TRBJ1-2, with 8 bases that match TRBD1. The germline CDR1 and CDR2 sequences are MNHEY and SVGAGI. The V segment lost 5 bases and the J segment 3 bases; nucleotides outside the gene matches: 5. The CDR3 runs 14 residues. The CDR3 spells CASSRTGSDYGYTF. The DNA of the CDR3 is TGTGCCAGCAGTCGGACAGGGAGCGACTATGGCTACACCTTC.

There are a few counts of this clone. The chain joins TRBV13 to TRBJ1-2; weak D call: TRBD1 (6 bases). This CDR3 region has 14 residues. The V end lost 5 bases, the J end lost 2 bases, and 12 bases lay between the germline ends. Germline V gene lookup returns CDR1 PRHDT and CDR2 FYEKMQ (reference sequence). The CDR3 coding sequence is TGTGCCAGCAGCGGACTCGGACAGAACTATGGCTACACCTTC. Its protein product is CASSGLGQNYGYTF.

The V and J genes are TRBV2 and TRBJ2-7; 9 nucleotides match TRBD1. The CDR3 has 15 amino acids. J gave up 1 base and V 7 bases, and 8 bases lay outside the gene matches. Germline-derived CDR1 and CDR2 are SNHLY and FYNNEI. The CDR3 DNA sequence: TGTGCCAGCAACCTTCCACAGGGGGCATCCTACGAGCAGTACTTC. This encodes CASNLPQGASYEQYF.

The chain joins TRBV19 to TRBJ1-4; the D gene is possibly TRBD1 (5 bases). This CDR3 contains 15 residues. V lost 6 bases to trimming and J lost 1 base, with 12 bases between them. Germline assignment: CDR1 LNHDA and CDR2 SQIVND (reference sequence). The CDR3 region is CASRAQGLTNEKLFF. DNA for the CDR3: TGTGCCAGTAGGGCCCAGGGTTTAACTAATGAAAAACTGTTTTTT.

The chain carries TRBV13 and TRBJ2-2, with 7 positions matching TRBD2. CDR1 PRHDT and CDR2 FYEKMQ come from the germline V gene (reference sequence). The CDR3 covers 15 residues. V was clipped by 5 bases and J by 4 bases; unmatched bases: 7. CDR3 nucleotides: TGTGCCAGCAGCCTGGGAGGGCCGGGCACCGGGGAGCTGTTTTTT. Its translation: CASSLGGPGTGELFF.

The chain has TRBV5-1 and TRBJ2-1, with 7 bases identical to TRBD1. The germline gives CDR1 SGHRS, CDR2 YFSETQ. This CDR3 region has 14 residues. V trimming: 4 bases; J trimming: 5 bases; junction bases outside the gene matches: 6. Here the CDR3 reads CASSPGDSHNEQFF. The CDR3 DNA follows: TGCGCCAGCAGCCCCGGGGACAGCCACAATGAGCAGTTCTTC.

The rearrangement joins TRBV6-2 or TRBV6-3 to TRBJ1-1; D is perhaps TRBD1 (5 bases). The CDR3 length is 12 residues. The V gene's germline CDR1 is MNHEY and CDR2 SVGEGT. The V end was cut by 2 bases, the J end by 8 bases, with 9 bases between. CDR3 loop: CASSYGGEEAFF. The CDR3 DNA sequence: TGTGCCAGCAGTTACGGGGGGGAGGAAGCTTTCTTT.

The CDR3 nucleotides are TGTGCCAGCAGCTTAGGGGCAGCACCCGGAAACACCATATATTTT. It translates to CASSLGAAPGNTIYF. The V gene is TRBV11-2, the J gene TRBJ1-3, with D unresolved. From germline, CDR1 is SGHAT and CDR2 FQNNGV. V gave up 1 base and J gave up 4 bases, with 11 bases separating them. The length of the CDR3 is 15 residues. The whole variable domain, remainder taken from reference TRBV11-2 and TRBJ1-3, is EAGVAQSPRYKIIEKRQSVAFWCNPISGHATLYWYQQILGQGPKLLIQFQNNGVVDDSQLPKDRFSAERLKGVDSTLKIQPAKLEDSAVYLCASSLGAAPGNTIYFGEGSWLTVV.

J is TRBJ1-2 and V is TRBV19, with a weak D call TRBD1 (6 bases). The CDR3 consists of 14 residues. In germline, CDR1 is LNHDA, CDR2 SQIVND (reference sequence). Trimming took 6 bases from V and 4 from J, leaving 15 bases between them. CDR3 loop: CASSRGRGGYGYTF. The CDR3 nucleotides are TGTGCCAGTAGCAGGGGCAGGGGTGGCTATGGCTACACCTTC. Full variable domain (rest looked up from reference TRBV19 and TRBJ1-2): DGGITQSPKYLFRKEGQNVTLSCEQNLNHDAMYWYRQDPGQGLRLIYYSQIVNDFQKGDIAEGYSVSREKKESFPLTVTSAQKNPTAFYLCASSRGRGGYGYTFGSGTRLTVV.

This chain connects TRBV3-1 (or the pseudogene TRBV3-2) to TRBJ2-7, with D maybe TRBD1 (5 bases). Germline lookup yields CDR1 LGHDT and CDR2 YNNKEL (reference sequence). Deletions cut 0 bases from V and 6 bases from J, with 6 bases between. CDR3 length: 12 amino acids. The CDR3 reads CASSQEGAEQYF. The CDR3 DNA sequence: TGTGCCAGCAGCCAAGAAGGGGCCGAGCAGTACTTC.

This chain connects TRBV24-1 to TRBJ2-1; no definite D call. The V end lost 7 bases, the J end lost 15 bases, and 15 bases lay between the germline ends. Germline-derived CDR1 and CDR2 are KGHDR and SFDVKD. The CDR3 spans 11 residues. As DNA, the CDR3 is TGTGCCACCAGCACCCTTCAGAATTGGTTCTTC. This encodes CATSTLQNWFF.

A few counts support this clone. The V call is TRBV3-1 (or the pseudogene TRBV3-2), the J call TRBJ2-3, with 8 bases that match TRBD2. The CDR3 is 15 residues long. Germline V gene sequence: CDR1 LGHDT, CDR2 YNNKEL (reference sequence). After removal of 4 bases from V and 5 bases from J, the junction contained 8 bases not matched to a gene. CDR3 in amino acids: CASSRLAGTGDTQYF. In DNA form, the CDR3 reads TGTGCCAGCAGCCGATTAGCGGGAACGGGAGATACGCAGTATTTT.

The chain has TRBV5-1 and TRBJ2-7, with 10 bases that match TRBD2. CDR3 length equals 15 residues. Germline assignment: CDR1 SGHRS and CDR2 YFSETQ. The V segment lost 1 base and the J segment 4 bases; nucleotides outside the gene matches: 5. CDR3 sequence (DNA): TGCGCCAGCAGCTTGACAGCGGGAGGGGATTACGAGCAGTACTTC. Translating it yields CASSLTAGGDYEQYF.

This chain links TRBV27 with TRBJ2-5; 8 nucleotides agree with TRBD2. Germline CDR1 reads MNHEY; CDR2 reads SMNVEV (reference sequence). V lost 5 bases to trimming and J lost 2 bases; unmatched junction nucleotides: 7. The length of the CDR3 is 15 residues. CDR3 residues: CASSQSGSEQETQYF. CDR3 DNA sequence: TGTGCCAGCAGTCAAAGCGGGAGTGAGCAAGAGACCCAGTACTTC.

This sequence joins TRBV10-3 and TRBJ1-1; D is perhaps TRBD1 (5 bases). The CDR3 spans 10 residues. Trimming pared 10 bases from V and 3 bases from J, leaving 6 bases between. Germline CDR1 ENHRY, CDR2 SYGVKD. DNA for the CDR3: TGTGCCACGGGGGACACTGAAGCTTTCTTT. Its translation is CATGDTEAFF.

The chain carries TRBV11-2 and TRBJ2-1, with TRBD2 as a possible D gene (6 bases). V was shortened by 2 bases and J by 8 bases, with 22 bases between the two germline ends. CDR3 length: 17 residues. In germline, CDR1 is SGHAT, CDR2 FQNNGV. This CDR3 is CASSLPLAKKAVDEQFF. In DNA form, the CDR3 reads TGTGCCAGCAGCTTACCCCTAGCGAAAAAGGCGGTCGATGAGCAGTTCTTC.

This chain links TRBV29-1 with TRBJ2-1, with D tentatively TRBD2 (6 bases). Trimming stripped 5 bases from V and 8 bases from J, with 13 bases between. Germline CDR1 and CDR2: SQVTM and ANQGSEA. This CDR3 is built from 12 residues. In DNA, the CDR3 is TGCAGCGTTCGGGGGTCCGGCGATGAGCAGTTCTTC. Translating gives CSVRGSGDEQFF.

The rearrangement joins TRBV30 to TRBJ2-6, with a weak D call TRBD1 (6 bases). The CDR3 has 18 residues. Per the germline V gene, CDR1 is GTSNPN and CDR2 is SVGIG (reference sequence). Between the trimmed V and J ends, which lost 0 bases and 1 base, there was a span of 16 bases. The CDR3 is CAWSVLDRRSSGANVLTF. Written as DNA, the CDR3 is TGTGCCTGGAGTGTCTTAGACAGGAGGAGTTCTGGGGCCAACGTCCTGACTTTC.

This clone has only a few counts. The chain carries TRBV11-1 and TRBJ2-7; unclear D gene. The V gene lost 1 base and the J gene lost 2 bases, with 9 bases spanning the gap. The CDR3 has 14 amino acids. Per the germline V gene, CDR1 is SGHAT and CDR2 is FQDESV (reference sequence). In DNA form, the CDR3 reads TGTGCCAGCAGCTTAGGACTGCTAGCCTACGAGCAGTACTTC. It yields the protein CASSLGLLAYEQYF.

This clone was counted between two and nine times. This chain uses TRBV7-3 with TRBJ1-1; D ambiguous. The V and J ends lost 4 bases and 3 bases respectively, with 9 bases between them. This CDR3 region has 13 residues. Germline loops: CDR1 SGHTA, CDR2 FQGTGA. DNA of the CDR3: TGTGCCAGCAGCTCCCGCCGGGACACTGAAGCTTTCTTT. Translating it yields CASSSRRDTEAFF.

This rearrangement joins TRBV10-3 to TRBJ1-6; maybe TRBD1 (6 bases). The germline V gene has CDR1 ENHRY and CDR2 SYGVKD. The V end lost 8 bases, the J end lost 7 bases, and 12 bases lay between the germline ends. There are 13 residues in the CDR3. The CDR3 region has the DNA TGTGCCATCGGGCCGGACAGAAATTCACCCCTCCACTTT. This codes for CAIGPDRNSPLHF.

The V and J genes are TRBV6-2 or TRBV6-3 and TRBJ2-1; the match to TRBD2 covers 13 bases. The CDR3 length is 15 residues. V lost 4 bases, J lost 6 bases, and 3 bases stayed unmatched. The germline V gene has CDR1 MNHEY and CDR2 SVGEGT. The CDR3 reads CASSFGLAGVNEQFF. DNA for the CDR3: TGTGCCAGCAGTTTTGGACTAGCGGGAGTCAATGAGCAGTTCTTC.

This clone was detected only once. The chain is built from TRBV7-2 and TRBJ1-5; the match to TRBD1 covers 9 bases. Trimming at V came to 6 bases and at J to 1 base, leaving 7 bases not matched to a gene. The length of the CDR3 is 16 residues. Per the germline V gene, CDR1 is SGHTA and CDR2 is FQGNSA. This CDR3 reads CASSKQGAGSNQPQHF. CDR3 in DNA: TGTGCCAGCAGTAAACAGGGGGCCGGAAGCAATCAGCCCCAGCATTTT.